This TCR beta chain was profiled in a study of blood T cell repertoires in COVID-19. Everyone who took part was roughly 18 to 89 years old, and they came from about two dozen US areas. Categorization into cohorts depended on clinical history that participants reported. Profiled with immunoSEQ multiplex PCR; TCRdb holds only in-frame clones, not every one. The sample contains some 180,000 clones, approximately 86% of which appear only once. The sequenced material came from PBMCs or T cells enriched from blood (not recorded which). The origin of this receptor is a middle-aged woman in a cohort exposed to, infected with or recovered from COVID-19 (not recorded which).

The CDR3 DNA reads as TGTGCCTGGAGTGTAGGGGGGGCCAGCAATCAGCCCCAGCATTTT. Translating it yields CAWSVGGASNQPQHF. The rearrangement joins TRBV30 to TRBJ1-5; perhaps TRBD1 as D (6 bases). Deletions cut 0 bases from V and 1 base from J, with 10 bases between. The CDR3 contains 15 residues. CDR1 is GTSNPN and CDR2 is SVGIG in the germline V gene (reference sequence).